The clone carrying this TCR beta chain was recorded at least ten times. What it binds is unknown. 5'RACE template switching generated TCR cDNA, adding a universal primer site and UMIs. TCRdb independently ran MiXCR on the 5' RACE reads; one entry per CDR3 protein. The data hold some 240,000 distinct CDR3 sequences, with approximately 3% observed a single time. V was trimmed by 5 bases and J by 1 base, leaving 24 bases between them. The CDR3 has 19 amino acids. CDR1 is MNHEY and CDR2 is SVGEGT in the germline V gene. The record originates from a study of T cells after yellow fever vaccination. Findings and limits, study-wide: Once the booster was given, most primary-vaccination clones reappeared, at 95% to 98% for CD4 and over 75% for CD8. CD4 and CD8 compartments shared a small share of clonotypes. There was a possibility that FACS-sorted repertoires contained abundant clonotypes contaminating from the bulk population.

The TCR sequence derives from a man between 18 and 29 years old who received the YFV17D yellow fever vaccine. The chain recombines TRBV6-2 or TRBV6-3 with TRBJ1-5; D perhaps matches TRBD1 (5 bases). Sequenced here: CD4+ T cells sorted from PBMCs, sampled 10 days after the yellow fever booster vaccination. The CDR3 loop reads CASSTNYRDSRGSNQPQHF. DNA for the CDR3: TGTGCCAGCAGTACAAACTACCGGGACTCACGGGGGAGCAATCAGCCCCAGCATTTT.